A selection of T cell receptor beta chains follows, all from one sample in a study of cytomegalovirus exposure and HLA in healthy donors. Libraries were prepared by immunoSEQ multiplex PCR; TCRdb keeps only in-frame clonotypes and omits some of them. The sample contains around 190,000 clones, roughly 79% of which appear only once. The sequencing sample was made of PBMCs. Receptors were obtained from a young woman in good health and CMV-seronegative. Both conserved end residues are part of each CDR3. The D gene is left open where the match is weak. Clone sizes are given selectively: once, few, many, or a class where the clone is expanded.

cdr3_nt cdr3_aa v_call cdr3_length d_call j_call clone_size
TGTGCCAGCAGTGAAAAGGGGGAAGGGGCCAACGTCCTGACTTTC CASSEKGEGANVLTF TRBV6-4 15 . TRBJ2-6 few
TGTGCCAGCCCTGGACAGGAGTCAAACACTGAAGCTTTCTTT CASPGQESNTEAFF TRBV2 14 TRBD1 TRBJ1-1 .
TGTGCCAGCAGTGAACGGGGGACGAGGCAGCCCCAGCATTTT CASSERGTRQPQHF TRBV2 14 . TRBJ1-5 .
TGTGCCAGCAGCCGGGACAGGGGAGCGCAGTACTTC CASSRDRGAQYF TRBV7-2 12 TRBD1 TRBJ2-7 .
TGTGCCATCCGAGAGGCCTCTAGCGGGAGGAATGAGCAGTTCTTC CAIREASSGRNEQFF TRBV6-6 15 TRBD2 TRBJ2-1 .
TGTGCCAGCAGCCAAGTGGACAGGGGAGTAACTGGGGCCAACGTCCTGACTTTC CASSQVDRGVTGANVLTF TRBV14 18 TRBD1 TRBJ2-6 .
TGTGCCATCAGTGACCCACAGGGGTTCTATGGCTACACCTTC CAISDPQGFYGYTF TRBV10-3 14 TRBD1 TRBJ1-2 .
TGTGCCAGCAGTTACGGGGCGGTCTCAAACATTCAGTACTTC CASSYGAVSNIQYF TRBV6-5 14 . TRBJ2-4 .
TGTGCCAGCACCCCGACGCGGGGTTCACCCCTCCACTTT CASTPTRGSPLHF TRBV6-1 13 . TRBJ1-6 .
TGTGCCAGCAGCGCTTACGGAGCGGGGGGGCGAGAGACCCAGTACTTC CASSAYGAGGRETQYF TRBV9 16 TRBD2 TRBJ2-5 .
TGCAGCGTTATGCAGGACTACGAGCAGTACTTC CSVMQDYEQYF TRBV29-1 11 . TRBJ2-7 .
TGCGCCAGCAGTTCGACAGGGTCCTACGAGCAGTACTTC CASSSTGSYEQYF TRBV10-1 13 TRBD1 TRBJ2-7 .
TGTGCCAGCAGTGAAGCGTTGGCGGGCAGCTCCTACGAGCAGTACTTC CASSEALAGSSYEQYF TRBV6-1 16 . TRBJ2-7 few
TGTGCCAGCAGTTTGAGCACCCGTAATTCACCCCTCCACTTT CASSLSTRNSPLHF TRBV28 14 . TRBJ1-6 .
TGTGCCAGCACCGGACTAGCGGTAGACAATGAGCAGTTCTTC CASTGLAVDNEQFF TRBV2 14 TRBD2 TRBJ2-1 .
TGTGCCAGCAGGCAGGGGGCAGGGGAGACCCAGTACTTC CASRQGAGETQYF TRBV6-5 13 TRBD1 TRBJ2-5 few
TGTGCCAGCAGTGCTAGGCAGCGCGAAGCTTTCTTT CASSARQREAFF TRBV25-1 12 . TRBJ1-1 .
TGTGCCAGCAGAACTGGACAGATGTTTAGCAATCAGCCCCAGCATTTT CASRTGQMFSNQPQHF TRBV5-4 16 . TRBJ1-5 few
TGTGCCAGCAGCGGCCGGGGGACTAGCGGGTTTCGCACAGATACGCAGTATTTT CASSGRGTSGFRTDTQYF TRBV4-2 18 TRBD2 TRBJ2-3 .
TGTGCCAGCAGTGGGTGGGGGGAGGAGACCCAGTACTTC CASSGWGEETQYF TRBV6-1 13 . TRBJ2-5 .
TGTGCCAGCAGTGATCAGGTTAACTACGAGCAGTACTTC CASSDQVNYEQYF TRBV6-1 13 . TRBJ2-7 .
TGCGCCAGCAGCTTGGAAAGGACAGCGGTATCCTACGAGCAGTACTTC CASSLERTAVSYEQYF TRBV5-1 16 . TRBJ2-7 .
TGTGCCAGCGGGTACGGGGGAAATGAGCCCCAGCATTTT CASGYGGNEPQHF TRBV27 13 . TRBJ1-5 .
TGTGCCAGCAGCCAAGAGGAGGGGCGCGAGCAGTACTTC CASSQEEGREQYF TRBV14 13 . TRBJ2-7 .
TGTGCCAGCTCGCCGTCGACAGGGTCGAATTCACCCCTCCACTTT CASSPSTGSNSPLHF TRBV18 15 TRBD1 TRBJ1-6 .
TGTGCCAGTAGTCCTAGGACAGGGGGCGTTTGGAACACTGAAGCTTTCTTT CASSPRTGGVWNTEAFF TRBV19 17 TRBD1 TRBJ1-1 .
TGTGCCTGGGTGAATTCCGGAGGGCCCCGGGTTGGACCATATGGCTACACCTTC CAWVNSGGPRVGPYGYTF TRBV30 18 . TRBJ1-2 once
TGTGCCAGCAGTAGGCATGGCGGGATCTATGAGCAGTTCTTC CASSRHGGIYEQFF TRBV7-9 14 . TRBJ2-1 .
TGTGCCAGTAGTCTGTTTGGGGTCGGGACAGGCGACACTGAAGCTTTCTTT CASSLFGVGTGDTEAFF TRBV19 17 TRBD1 TRBJ1-1 few
TGTGCCAGCAGCTTTCGGGCGGACAGGGTCAATCAGCCCCAGCATTTT CASSFRADRVNQPQHF TRBV7-8 16 TRBD1 TRBJ1-5 .
TGTGCCAGCAGTTCCGACAGGGGGCTTGGCTACACCTTC CASSSDRGLGYTF TRBV6-5 13 TRBD1 TRBJ1-2 once
TGTGCCAGTACCTCAAGCCCCCAGGGAAGGGGTTCTAATTCACCCCTCCACTTT CASTSSPQGRGSNSPLHF TRBV19 18 . TRBJ1-6 .
TGCAGCGTGGTTAGACAGGGGGCGAACACCGGGGAGCTGTTTTTT CSVVRQGANTGELFF TRBV29-1 15 TRBD1 TRBJ2-2 .
TGTGCCAGCAGCGTAGCGGGATTGCCCGGGGAGCTGTTTTTT CASSVAGLPGELFF TRBV9 14 . TRBJ2-2 .
TGTGCCAGCAGGACCCAGGGGGCCGGGTACACTGAAGCTTTCTTT CASRTQGAGYTEAFF TRBV6-1 15 TRBD1 TRBJ1-1 .
TGTGCCAGCACCGATGGACAGGGGGCGAGTCAGCCCCAGCATTTT CASTDGQGASQPQHF TRBV6-1 15 TRBD1 TRBJ1-5 .
TGTGCCAGCAGCGTAGACGGGGGGGGCCTTAATCAGCCCCAGCATTTT CASSVDGGGLNQPQHF TRBV9 16 . TRBJ1-5 once
TGTGCCAGCAGCCCAAGGACAGCGACTAATTCACCCCTCCACTTT CASSPRTATNSPLHF TRBV6-6 15 . TRBJ1-6 .
TGTGCCAGCAGCACTTGGACTAGCGGGAGTGTAGTGGAGACCCAGTACTTC CASSTWTSGSVVETQYF TRBV5-8 17 TRBD2 TRBJ2-5 .
TGTGCCTGGTCCTACAGGGGTTGGGAAGACGAGCAGTACTTC CAWSYRGWEDEQYF TRBV30 14 TRBD1 TRBJ2-7 .
TGTGCCTGGAGTGTGACAGCGGGGTATGGCTACACCTTC CAWSVTAGYGYTF TRBV30 13 . TRBJ1-2 .
TGTTCCAGCAGCTTAGTAGGATCGGGGTCCTACGAGCAGTACTTC CSSSLVGSGSYEQYF TRBV7-9 15 . TRBJ2-7 once
TGTGCCAGCAGTTTTTCGGGTGGCACTGAAGCTTTCTTT CASSFSGGTEAFF TRBV27 13 . TRBJ1-1 few
TGCGCCAGCAGCCAAGGTGAGATCCCCTCCTACGAGCAGTACTTC CASSQGEIPSYEQYF TRBV4-1 15 . TRBJ2-7 .
TGTGCCAGCTCCGGGGGGCGAGGCGAGGAGCAGTTCTTC CASSGGRGEEQFF TRBV18 13 . TRBJ2-1 .
TGCGCCAGCAGCCATAGATCGGTTGTAGGCAATCAGCCCCAGCATTTT CASSHRSVVGNQPQHF TRBV4-1 16 . TRBJ1-5 .
TGTGCCAGCAGCGCAGACGGAGCTAACTATGGCTACACCTTC CASSADGANYGYTF TRBV7-2 14 . TRBJ1-2 .
TGTGCCAGCAGTGGACAGGGTGCTTCACCCCTCCACTTT CASSGQGASPLHF TRBV2 13 TRBD1 TRBJ1-6 few
TGTGCCAGCAGCTTAGACATTAGCGGGAGAAAGACCGGGGAGCTGTTTTTT CASSLDISGRKTGELFF TRBV11-3 17 TRBD2 TRBJ2-2 .
TGTGCCAGCAGCTTAATGGCTAGGGGGAGTGATGAGCAGTTCTTC CASSLMARGSDEQFF TRBV7-3 15 . TRBJ2-1 .
TGTGCCAGTAGTTTTACGCAGACTAGCACAGATACGCAGTATTTT CASSFTQTSTDTQYF TRBV19 15 . TRBJ2-3 few
TGTGCCAGCAGCTTTGCAACGGACTATGGCTACACCTTC CASSFATDYGYTF TRBV13 13 . TRBJ1-2 once
TGTGCCAGCAGCCTGCCAGACAGGGGCAATGAGCAGTTCTTC CASSLPDRGNEQFF TRBV27 14 TRBD1 TRBJ2-1 .